The 31 T cell receptor beta chains below come from one sample, sequenced in a study of T-cell reconstitution after alpha-beta-depleted transplantation in children. The TCRbeta library was prepared with unique molecular identifiers. TCRdb re-called the PCR reads with MiXCR, one entry per CDR3 protein. This sample has hundreds of thousands of distinct CDR3 sequences; roughly 8.2% occur once, and the top ten carry 6.3%. This specimen was PBMCs, mostly from graft donor cells, taken 180 days after TCRalphabeta/CD19-depleted stem cell transplant. The receptors were sampled from a male patient aged 5 to 17 who had a stem cell transplant for acute lymphoblastic leukemia, so the T cells may come from the graft donor.

This clonotype appeared many times. This chain links TRBV20-1 with TRBJ2-5; D unresolved. Germline V gene data show CDR1 as DFQATT and CDR2 as SNEGSKA (reference sequence). This CDR3 comprises 14 residues. Between the trimmed V and J ends, which lost 6 bases and 2 bases, there was a span of 16 bases. The chain's CDR3 is CSASPRAFQETQYF. DNA of the CDR3: TGCAGTGCCTCACCTCGGGCCTTTCAAGAGACCCAGTACTTC.

This clonotype was counted many times. The rearrangement links TRBV6-5 to TRBJ2-7; no clear D. CDR1 MNHEY and CDR2 SVGAGI come from the germline V gene. This CDR3 comprises 12 residues. V was shortened by 6 bases and J by 2 bases, with 8 bases between the two germline ends. CDR3 in DNA: TGTGCCAGCAGGAGTGAGCCCTACGAGCAGTACTTC. Encoded protein: CASRSEPYEQYF.

This clonotype was seen repeatedly, ten times or more. The rearrangement links TRBV12-3 or TRBV12-4 to TRBJ2-5; possible D gene TRBD1, 5 bases. The V gene lost 1 base and the J gene lost 1 base, with 10 bases spanning the gap. CDR3 length: 15 residues. Here the CDR3 DNA reads TGTGCCAGCAGTTTAGAGGGGCGGCCCCAAGAGACCCAGTACTTC. Its translation: CASSLEGRPQETQYF.

This clonotype was recorded at least ten times. This chain uses TRBV20-1 with TRBJ2-7, with 10 bases matching TRBD2. The junction had 10 bases not matched to a gene; V was cut back by 2 bases and J by 6 bases. CDR1 and CDR2 (germline): DFQATT, SNEGSKA (reference sequence). The length of the CDR3 is 15 residues. The CDR3 sequence: CSARWGLAGASEQYF. CDR3 nucleotide sequence: TGCAGTGCTAGATGGGGGCTAGCGGGAGCCAGCGAGCAGTACTTC.

In its sample, this clonotype was seen many times. The rearrangement links TRBV5-5 to TRBJ2-5; unclear D gene. V was cut by 0 bases and J by 3 bases, with 9 bases left in between. The CDR3 is 14 amino acids. The V gene's germline CDR1 is SGHKS and CDR2 YYEKEE (reference sequence). CDR3 loop: CASSLDSWEETQYF. CDR3 in DNA: TGTGCCAGCAGCTTGGACAGCTGGGAAGAGACCCAGTACTTC.

There are many counts of this clonotype. CDR3 in amino acids: CASSSRDRAHGYTF. The CDR3 coding sequence is TGTGCCAGCAGCAGCCGGGACAGGGCGCATGGCTACACCTTC. The chain uses TRBV7-2 and TRBJ1-2; 9 bases agree with TRBD1. The CDR3 contains 14 residues. V gave up 5 bases and J gave up 6 bases; unmatched junction bases: 7. CDR1 is SGHTA, CDR2 FQGNSA, per germline.

The chain joins TRBV7-2 to TRBJ2-7; weak D call: TRBD2 (5 bases). Germline V gene lookup returns CDR1 SGHTA and CDR2 FQGNSA. The CDR3 consists of 15 residues. V shed 1 base and J shed 0 bases, with 10 bases lying between them. This chain's CDR3 is CASSLVRGYSYEQYF. Here the CDR3 DNA reads TGTGCCAGCAGCTTAGTTCGCGGGTACTCCTACGAGCAGTACTTC.

The chain employs TRBV12-3 or TRBV12-4 and TRBJ2-6; 8 nucleotides align to TRBD1. V lost 0 bases and J lost 0; bases outside the gene matches: 7. This CDR3 region has 19 residues. CDR3 protein: CASSLARGQASSGANVLTF. In DNA form, the CDR3 reads TGTGCCAGCAGTTTAGCGCGGGGACAGGCAAGCTCTGGGGCCAACGTCCTGACTTTC.

In this sample, this clonotype turned up many times. The CDR3 nucleotides read TGCAGTGCTACCTACCCCGGGACAGGGGTTTACGAGCAGTACTTC. Its protein product is CSATYPGTGVYEQYF. J is TRBJ2-7 and V is TRBV20-1; 10 bases map to TRBD1. Losses at the gene ends were 4 bases for V and 4 bases for J; bases not matched to a gene: 10. Germline-derived CDR1 and CDR2 are DFQATT and SNEGSKA (reference sequence). This CDR3 contains 15 residues.

There are many counts of this clonotype. This rearrangement joins TRBV20-1 to TRBJ2-7; D gene ambiguous. Germline CDR1 is DFQATT and CDR2 is SNEGSKA (reference sequence). Trimming shortened V by 1 base and J by 6 bases, and 16 bases separated the two germline ends. This CDR3 has 14 amino acids. The CDR3, as DNA: TGCAGTGCTAGAGGGGTGATGGCGGATCCCGAGCAGTACTTC. Translating it yields CSARGVMADPEQYF.

In this sample, this clonotype turned up many times. The J gene is TRBJ2-1, the V gene TRBV9, with D perhaps TRBD2 (5 bases). The CDR3 is 14 amino acids. Looked up from germline, CDR1 is SGDLS and CDR2 is YYNGEE. V was shortened by 7 bases and J by 2 bases, with 13 bases between the two germline ends. The CDR3 here is CASEGSTPYNEQFF. The DNA for the CDR3 is TGTGCCAGCGAGGGCTCCACCCCCTACAATGAGCAGTTCTTC. Supplemented by reference TRBV9 and TRBJ2-1, the full variable domain reads DSGVTQTPKHLITATGQRVTLRCSPRSGDLSVYWYQQSLDQGLQFLIQYYNGEERAKGNILERFSAQQFPDLHSELNLSSLELGDSALYFCASEGSTPYNEQFFGPGTRLTVL.

This clonotype has a count of ten or more. The chain joins TRBV6-4 to TRBJ2-7, with D perhaps matching TRBD1 (6 bases). Trimming cost V 5 bases and J 4 bases, with 21 bases left between them. Germline CDR1 and CDR2: MRHNA and SNTAGT. This CDR3 has 16 residues. The CDR3 nucleotides read TGTGCCAGCAGTCCTTCCCACGGGACAAACTTTTACGAGCAGTACTTC. The encoded protein is CASSPSHGTNFYEQYF.

As for this clonotype: A single base separates this from a much larger clone, so it may be a read error. The rearrangement joins TRBV12-3 or TRBV12-4 to TRBJ2-1; perhaps TRBD1 as D (5 bases). The CDR3 totals 13 residues. CDR3 DNA: TGTGCCAGCAGGACGCAGGGCTACTATGAGCAGTTCTTC. It encodes CASRTQGYYEQFF.

This clonotype occurred many times. The gene calls are TRBV28 and TRBJ2-7; D call uncertain. From germline, CDR1 is MDHEN and CDR2 SYDVKM. Trimming took off 6 bases at V and 2 bases at J, with 8 bases between the two ends. This CDR3 has 12 residues. CDR3 protein: CASSPQPYEQYF. In DNA form, the CDR3 reads TGTGCCAGCAGCCCTCAACCCTACGAGCAGTACTTC.

This clonotype was seen at least ten times. The chain carries TRBV7-9 and TRBJ2-1; D is tentatively TRBD1 or TRBD2 (5 bases each). CDR3 length: 15 residues. Germline V gene lookup returns CDR1 SEHNR and CDR2 FQNEAQ (reference sequence). V dropped 2 bases and J dropped 6 bases, with 14 bases sitting between them. The CDR3 nucleotides read TGTGCCAGCAGCTTAATACTAGGGGCGTCCAATGAGCAGTTCTTC. Translating it yields CASSLILGASNEQFF.

This clonotype was counted at least ten times. The CDR3 here is CASSFIGQGTEAFF. The CDR3 region has the DNA TGTGCCAGCAGTTTTATTGGGCAAGGGACTGAAGCTTTCTTT. The chain is built from TRBV12-3 or TRBV12-4 and TRBJ1-1; no clear D gene. The CDR3 spans 14 residues. V was trimmed by 3 bases and J by 5 bases, leaving 13 bases between them.

This clonotype has at least ten counts. V usage is TRBV5-1 and J usage is TRBJ2-1; 7 nucleotides line up with TRBD2. V gave up 0 bases and J gave up 9 bases; unmatched junction bases: 3. Germline V gene sequence: CDR1 SGHRS, CDR2 YFSETQ. The CDR3 spans 13 residues. CDR3 region: CASSLEWGGEQFF. The CDR3 bases are TGCGCCAGCAGCTTGGAATGGGGGGGTGAGCAGTTCTTC.

In this sample, this clonotype turned up many times. J is TRBJ1-5 and V is TRBV4-2; TRBD1 agrees at 7 bases. CDR1 is LGHNA and CDR2 is YNFKEQ in the germline V gene. The CDR3 is 15 residues long. V lost 3 bases to trimming and J lost 3 bases; unmatched junction nucleotides: 5. This CDR3 reads CASSHSDRDNQPQHF. CDR3 DNA: TGTGCCAGCAGCCATTCAGACAGGGACAATCAGCCCCAGCATTTT.

This clonotype came up many times. The V gene is TRBV10-3, the J gene TRBJ2-3, with 9 bases identical to TRBD1. The CDR3 is 12 residues long. The V and J ends lost 6 bases and 5 bases, in that order; junction bases with no gene match: 0. The germline V gene has CDR1 ENHRY and CDR2 SYGVKD. Here the CDR3 reads CAIRDRGDTQYF. CDR3 nucleotide sequence: TGTGCCATCAGGGACAGGGGAGATACGCAGTATTTT.

This clonotype was seen many times. The V gene is TRBV27, the J gene TRBJ2-6; TRBD1 might be the D (5 bases). The ends were cut back, 1 base at V and 0 bases at J, with 7 bases in the middle. The germline CDR1 and CDR2 sequences are MNHEY and SMNVEV (reference sequence). This CDR3 is 16 amino acids long. Here the CDR3 DNA reads TGTGCCAGCAGTTTATTGGGGCCCTCTGGGGCCAACGTCCTGACTTTC. Residues: CASSLLGPSGANVLTF.

This clonotype was recorded many times. The CDR3 reads CASSLRTGVGLNIQYF. For the CDR3, the DNA is TGTGCCAGCAGCCTTCGGACCGGCGTAGGGTTGAACATTCAGTACTTC. The chain links TRBV6-1 to TRBJ2-4; D is unclear. CDR3 length: 16 amino acids. Per germline, CDR1 MNHNS and CDR2 SASEGT. V was pared by 6 bases and J by 7 bases, with 22 bases between.

This clonotype showed up many times. The chain uses TRBV7-2 and TRBJ1-6; D might be TRBD1 (5 bases). V was trimmed by 5 bases and J by 4 bases, leaving 9 bases between them. Germline V gene lookup returns CDR1 SGHTA and CDR2 FQGNSA. The CDR3 extends over 14 amino acids. The CDR3, as DNA: TGTGCCAGCAGCAATCGACAGTATAATTCACCCCTCCACTTT. Its translation: CASSNRQYNSPLHF.

This clonotype was recorded many times. This sequence joins TRBV5-1 and TRBJ2-7, with TRBD2 matching over 10 bases. V dropped 0 bases and J dropped 0; count of bases not matched to a gene: 6. Germline V lookup: CDR1 SGHRS, CDR2 YFSETQ. The CDR3 covers 17 residues. The CDR3 sequence: CASSLASLAGVSYEQYF. The CDR3 coding sequence is TGCGCCAGCAGCTTGGCTAGTCTAGCGGGAGTCTCCTACGAGCAGTACTTC.

The J gene is TRBJ2-7, the V gene TRBV11-2; tentative D call: TRBD2 (7 bases). There are 18 residues in the CDR3. With 2 bases removed from V and 6 bases from J, the gap between germline ends came to 26 bases. Germline CDR1 SGHAT, CDR2 FQNNGV. CDR3 DNA sequence: TGTGCCAGCAGCTTAATACGGGGGGCGCTTTTGCTTGCCTCCGAGCAGTACTTC. Translated: CASSLIRGALLLASEQYF.

This clonotype was seen ten or more times. The chain is built from TRBV20-1 and TRBJ2-7, with TRBD2 matching over 7 bases. The V and J ends lost 7 bases and 2 bases, in that order; junction bases with no gene match: 8. Looked up from germline, CDR1 is DFQATT and CDR2 is SNEGSKA (reference sequence). The length of the CDR3 is 13 residues. The CDR3 sequence: CSVMDREAYEQYF. CDR3 nucleotides: TGCAGTGTAATGGACCGGGAGGCCTACGAGCAGTACTTC.

As regards this clonotype: At one of its ends the junction is not consistent with the germline gene, which may arise from a read error. The chain employs TRBV4-1 and TRBJ1-1, with D maybe TRBD1 (6 bases). Germline CDR1 is MGHRA and CDR2 is YSYEKL. The CDR3 sequence is 21 residues long. The CDR3 region has the DNA TGCGCCAGCAGCCAAGATAGGGTAACGTTCAGGGGCCTATTGGTGAACGCTGAAGCTTTCTTT. This translates into CASSQDRVTFRGLLVNAEAFF.

The chain links TRBV7-2 to TRBJ2-7, with TRBD1 matching over 7 bases. Germline assignment: CDR1 SGHTA and CDR2 FQGNSA. The CDR3 runs 12 residues. V trimming: 8 bases; J trimming: 2 bases; junction bases outside the gene matches: 3. CDR3 coding DNA: TGTGCCAGCGGGACAGCCCCCTACGAGCAGTACTTC. It translates to CASGTAPYEQYF.

This clonotype was seen repeatedly, ten times or more. This chain joins TRBV24-1 and TRBJ2-5; possibly TRBD2 for D (6 bases). CDR3 length: 13 amino acids. V lost 3 bases and J lost 3, with 7 bases in between. Germline-derived CDR1 and CDR2 are KGHDR and SFDVKD. The CDR3 is CATSDGGKETQYF. DNA of the CDR3: TGTGCCACCAGTGATGGCGGGAAAGAGACCCAGTACTTC.

This clonotype showed up many times. The junction departs from the called germline gene at one end, perhaps through a read error. The chain has TRBV7-7 and TRBJ2-3; no clear D gene. This CDR3 is built from 13 residues. Germline V gene sequence: CDR1 SSHAT, CDR2 FNYEAQ (reference sequence). CDR3 region: CASSSKDGDTQYF. In nucleotides, the CDR3 is TGTGCTAGCAGCTCAAAGGACGGAGATACGCAGTATTTT.

This clonotype was recorded at least ten times. This sequence joins TRBV11-2 and TRBJ1-2; a weak D match, TRBD1 (6 bases). CDR3 length equals 16 residues. CDR1 and CDR2 (germline): SGHAT, FQNNGV. Trimming took 1 base from V and 1 from J, leaving 13 bases between them. CDR3 bases: TGTGCCAGCAGCTTAGTAGGCAGGGGCCTTAACTATGGCTACACCTTC. It is translated as CASSLVGRGLNYGYTF.

This clonotype was seen ten or more times. The chain carries TRBV28 and TRBJ2-1; TRBD2 matches 11 bases. Unmatched junction bases numbered 5, after V lost 7 bases and J lost 6 bases. This CDR3 contains 14 residues. The germline V gene encodes CDR1 MDHEN and CDR2 SYDVKM. The DNA of the CDR3 is TGTGCCAGCACCCTAGCGGGAGGCCCCAATGAGCAGTTCTTC. This codes for CASTLAGGPNEQFF.